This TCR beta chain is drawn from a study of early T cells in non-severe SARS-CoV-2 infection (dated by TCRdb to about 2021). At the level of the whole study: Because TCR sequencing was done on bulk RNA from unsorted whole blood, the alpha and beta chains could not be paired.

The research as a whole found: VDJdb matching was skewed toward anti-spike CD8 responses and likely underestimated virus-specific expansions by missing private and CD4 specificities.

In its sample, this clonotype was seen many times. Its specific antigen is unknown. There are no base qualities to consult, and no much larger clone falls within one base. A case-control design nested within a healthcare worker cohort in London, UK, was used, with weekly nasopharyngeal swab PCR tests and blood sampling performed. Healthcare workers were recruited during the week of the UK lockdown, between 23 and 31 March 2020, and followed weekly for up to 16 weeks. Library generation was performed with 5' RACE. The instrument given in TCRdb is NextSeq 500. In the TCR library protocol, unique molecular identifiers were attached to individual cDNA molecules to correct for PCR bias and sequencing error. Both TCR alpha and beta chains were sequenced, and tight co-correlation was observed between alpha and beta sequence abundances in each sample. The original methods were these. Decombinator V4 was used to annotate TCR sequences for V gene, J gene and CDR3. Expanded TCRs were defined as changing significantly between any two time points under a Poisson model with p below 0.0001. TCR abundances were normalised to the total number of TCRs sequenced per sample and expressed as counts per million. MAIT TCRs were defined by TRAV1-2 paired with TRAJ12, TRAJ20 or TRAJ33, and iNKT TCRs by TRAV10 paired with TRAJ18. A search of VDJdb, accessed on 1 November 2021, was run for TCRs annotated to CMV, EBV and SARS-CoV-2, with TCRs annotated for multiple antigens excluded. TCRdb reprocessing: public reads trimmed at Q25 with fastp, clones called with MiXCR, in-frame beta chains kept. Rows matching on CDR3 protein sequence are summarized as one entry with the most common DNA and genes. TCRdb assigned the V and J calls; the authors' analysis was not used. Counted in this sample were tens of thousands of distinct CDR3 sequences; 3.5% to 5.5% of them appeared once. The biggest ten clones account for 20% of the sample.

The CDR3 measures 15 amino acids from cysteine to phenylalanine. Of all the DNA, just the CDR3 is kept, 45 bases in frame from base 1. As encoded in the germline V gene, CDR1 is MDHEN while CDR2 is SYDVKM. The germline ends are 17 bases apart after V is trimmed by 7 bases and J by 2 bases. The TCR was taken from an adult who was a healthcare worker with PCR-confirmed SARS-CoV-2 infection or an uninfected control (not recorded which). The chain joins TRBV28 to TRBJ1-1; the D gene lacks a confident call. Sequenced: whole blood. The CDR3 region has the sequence CASTPSGSPNTEAFF. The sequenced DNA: TGTGCCAGCACCCCGTCAGGCAGCCCTAACACTGAAGCTTTCTTT.